The rows below give T cell receptor beta chains drawn from one sample of a study of response to subunit inactivated influenza vaccine. From the RT-PCR reads, TCRdb called clonotypes with MiXCR, one entry per CDR3 protein. The sample has roughly 630,000 distinct CDR3 sequences; approximately 15% are singletons. The material was PBMCs from blood, obtained roughly 15 days before vaccination. The source of these receptors is a man aged 50-59 years who received an inactivated influenza vaccine. Each CDR3 is given with its conserved first and last residue. The D gene is left open where the match is weak. Expanded clones are given a class, and other clones once, few, many or no size at all.

d_call: TRBD1; j_call: TRBJ1-2; clone_size: few; v_call: TRBV6-2/TRBV6-3; cdr3_nt: TGTGCCAGCAGCCACGGGACAGCTAACTATGGCTACACCTTC; cdr3_aa: CASSHGTANYGYTF
d_call: .; j_call: TRBJ2-3; clone_size: many; v_call: TRBV10-3; cdr3_nt: TGTGCCATCAGTGAGCAGAACACGCAGTATTTT; cdr3_aa: CAISEQNTQYF
d_call: .; j_call: TRBJ2-3; clone_size: .; v_call: TRBV19; cdr3_nt: TGTGCCAGTAGTACCGGTGGGGGGCGCACAGATACGCAGTATTTT; cdr3_aa: CASSTGGGRTDTQYF
d_call: .; j_call: TRBJ2-1; clone_size: few; v_call: TRBV11-2; cdr3_nt: TGTGCCAGCAGCTTATGGGGGTCTAACCCCTACAATGAGCAGTTCTTC; cdr3_aa: CASSLWGSNPYNEQFF
d_call: .; j_call: TRBJ2-4; clone_size: .; v_call: TRBV20-1; cdr3_nt: TGCAGTGCTATTACCTCAGGGGAACTAAACCAAAAACGGTGGTGGGAAAAAAACATTCAGTACTTC; cdr3_aa: CSAITSGELNQKRWWEKNIQYF
d_call: .; j_call: TRBJ2-7; clone_size: few; v_call: TRBV6-1; cdr3_nt: TGTGCCAGCAGTGAAGTCGAGAGTACAACCTACGAGCAGTACTTC; cdr3_aa: CASSEVESTTYEQYF
d_call: TRBD1; j_call: TRBJ1-2; clone_size: many; v_call: TRBV10-3; cdr3_nt: TGTGCCATCAGTGAGGGCAGACAGGGATTTACTAACTATGGCTACACCTTC; cdr3_aa: CAISEGRQGFTNYGYTF
d_call: TRBD1; j_call: TRBJ2-5; clone_size: .; v_call: TRBV6-1; cdr3_nt: TGTGCCAGCAGTGAAGGGACAGGAGGGACCCAGTACTTC; cdr3_aa: CASSEGTGGTQYF
d_call: TRBD2; j_call: TRBJ2-1; clone_size: few; v_call: TRBV6-2/TRBV6-3; cdr3_nt: TGTGCCAGCAGTTACACACCGGGACTAGCGCTTCATGAGCAGTTCTTC; cdr3_aa: CASSYTPGLALHEQFF
d_call: .; j_call: TRBJ1-1; clone_size: few; v_call: TRBV4-1; cdr3_nt: TGCGCCAGCAGCCTTCGACAGGCGGGGGACACTGAAGCTTTCTTT; cdr3_aa: CASSLRQAGDTEAFF
d_call: TRBD1; j_call: TRBJ2-4; clone_size: .; v_call: TRBV5-1; cdr3_nt: TGCGCCAGCAGCTTACGGGCGGCAGGGGGTAACATTCAGTACTTC; cdr3_aa: CASSLRAAGGNIQYF
d_call: TRBD2; j_call: TRBJ2-1; clone_size: .; v_call: TRBV25-1; cdr3_nt: TGTGCCAGCAGTCACAACCCGGGACTAGCGGCCTCCTCCTACAATGAGCAGTTCTTC; cdr3_aa: CASSHNPGLAASSYNEQFF
d_call: .; j_call: TRBJ2-1; clone_size: few; v_call: TRBV14; cdr3_nt: TGTGCCAGCAGCCAAACCAGGGTAGGTGAGCAGTTCTTC; cdr3_aa: CASSQTRVGEQFF
d_call: TRBD2; j_call: TRBJ2-1; clone_size: many; v_call: TRBV5-1; cdr3_nt: TGCGCCAGCAGCGACACTAGCGGGGGGGTGTACAATGAGCAGTTCTTC; cdr3_aa: CASSDTSGGVYNEQFF
d_call: TRBD1; j_call: TRBJ1-2; clone_size: few; v_call: TRBV29-1; cdr3_nt: TGCAGCGCTATGACAGGGAGCTATGGCTACACCTTC; cdr3_aa: CSAMTGSYGYTF
d_call: TRBD1; j_call: TRBJ2-7; clone_size: many; v_call: TRBV7-2; cdr3_nt: TGTGCCAGCAGCCGGAGGACAGGGAGATCTCCCGAGCAGTACTTC; cdr3_aa: CASSRRTGRSPEQYF
d_call: TRBD1; j_call: TRBJ2-7; clone_size: .; v_call: TRBV11-2; cdr3_nt: TGTGCCAGCAGCAGGGGACAGGGGATCACCTACGAGCAGTACTTC; cdr3_aa: CASSRGQGITYEQYF
d_call: .; j_call: TRBJ2-1; clone_size: few; v_call: TRBV12-3/TRBV12-4; cdr3_nt: TGTGCCAGCAGCTCCAGGGCATTCCCCTACAATGAGCAGTTCTTC; cdr3_aa: CASSSRAFPYNEQFF
d_call: TRBD2; j_call: TRBJ2-1; clone_size: few; v_call: TRBV27; cdr3_nt: TGTGCCAGCAGTTCTACGCCGCTAGCGGGGGGGCAGTTCTTC; cdr3_aa: CASSSTPLAGGQFF
d_call: TRBD1; j_call: TRBJ2-7; clone_size: many; v_call: TRBV29-1; cdr3_nt: TGCAGCGTTTCTCGGCAGGGGGTATACGAGCAGTACTTC; cdr3_aa: CSVSRQGVYEQYF
d_call: .; j_call: TRBJ1-2; clone_size: .; v_call: TRBV13; cdr3_nt: TGTGCCAGCAGCTTTCAGCATAACTATGGCTACACCTTC; cdr3_aa: CASSFQHNYGYTF
d_call: TRBD1; j_call: TRBJ2-3; clone_size: .; v_call: TRBV4-1; cdr3_nt: TGCGCCAGCAGCCGAATCCGGGACAGGCGCACAGATACGCAGTATTTT; cdr3_aa: CASSRIRDRRTDTQYF
d_call: TRBD1; j_call: TRBJ1-1; clone_size: many; v_call: TRBV20-1; cdr3_nt: TGCAGTGCGCCCGGGACAGGGTACACTGAAGCTTTCTTT; cdr3_aa: CSAPGTGYTEAFF
d_call: TRBD1; j_call: TRBJ2-2; clone_size: many; v_call: TRBV5-1; cdr3_nt: TGCGCCAGCAGCTTGGGAAAGGACAGGTGGGACACCGGGGAGCTGTTTTTT; cdr3_aa: CASSLGKDRWDTGELFF
d_call: TRBD1; j_call: TRBJ2-5; clone_size: once; v_call: TRBV6-5; cdr3_nt: TGTGCCAGCAGTTTGGCCAGGGGGCTTGGAGAGACCCAGTACTTC; cdr3_aa: CASSLARGLGETQYF
d_call: .; j_call: TRBJ2-5; clone_size: few; v_call: TRBV4-3; cdr3_nt: TGCGCCAGCAGCCAAGGGCTCTTGGGGACTCAAGAGACCCAGTACTTC; cdr3_aa: CASSQGLLGTQETQYF
d_call: .; j_call: TRBJ1-1; clone_size: few; v_call: TRBV10-2; cdr3_nt: TGCGCCAGCAGGGGGGTTGGAGGGGGAGGCACTGAAGCTTTCTTT; cdr3_aa: CASRGVGGGGTEAFF
d_call: .; j_call: TRBJ2-1; clone_size: .; v_call: TRBV4-1; cdr3_nt: TGCGCCAGCAGCCAAGTTCCCCGGGGGTGGGGTGAGCAGTTCTTC; cdr3_aa: CASSQVPRGWGEQFF
d_call: .; j_call: TRBJ2-7; clone_size: .; v_call: TRBV10-3; cdr3_nt: TGTGCCATCAGGCTTACTACGGGGGAGCAGTACTTC; cdr3_aa: CAIRLTTGEQYF
d_call: .; j_call: TRBJ2-3; clone_size: many; v_call: TRBV5-5; cdr3_nt: TGTGCCAGCAGCTTGGATGACCTCATCGAAGATACGCAGTATTTT; cdr3_aa: CASSLDDLIEDTQYF
d_call: .; j_call: TRBJ2-2; clone_size: .; v_call: TRBV15; cdr3_nt: TGTGCCACCAGCAGAGAGACAGTTTATAAAACCGGGGAGCTGTTTTTT; cdr3_aa: CATSRETVYKTGELFF
d_call: TRBD1; j_call: TRBJ1-2; clone_size: few; v_call: TRBV20-1; cdr3_nt: TGCAGTGCTCAGGGGGGGAGCCTAAGAAGAGGCGGCTACACCTTC; cdr3_aa: CSAQGGSLRRGGYTF
d_call: .; j_call: TRBJ2-1; clone_size: few; v_call: TRBV15; cdr3_nt: TGTGCCACCAGCAGAGGGTTCGGGAACAATGAGCAGTTCTTC; cdr3_aa: CATSRGFGNNEQFF
d_call: .; j_call: TRBJ2-1; clone_size: .; v_call: TRBV19; cdr3_nt: TGTGCCAGTCGCACGGGCGGGTCGAGCTCCTACAATGAGCAGTTCTTC; cdr3_aa: CASRTGGSSSYNEQFF
d_call: .; j_call: TRBJ2-3; clone_size: few; v_call: TRBV4-3; cdr3_nt: TGCGCCAGCAGCCAAGGGAGAGATACGCAGTATTTT; cdr3_aa: CASSQGRDTQYF
d_call: .; j_call: TRBJ2-3; clone_size: many; v_call: TRBV7-2; cdr3_nt: TGTGCCAGCAGCTTAGAATTTGGCGGTAGCACAGATACGCAGTATTTT; cdr3_aa: CASSLEFGGSTDTQYF
d_call: .; j_call: TRBJ2-1; clone_size: many; v_call: TRBV11-2; cdr3_nt: TGTGCCAGCAGCTTAGTCTCGGGAGTCTACAATGAGCAGTTCTTC; cdr3_aa: CASSLVSGVYNEQFF